This note documents a single TCR beta chain sequence. The antigen remains undetermined. The sample belongs to a study of CXCR3-negative and CXCR3-positive naive CD8 T cells. Study findings and constraints: Memory cells showed distinct TRBV-TRBJ patterns, while the two naive subsets matched. Researchers report that CXCR3-positive naive cells carry more hydrophobic TRB CDR3s than CXCR3-negative naive cells. Naive subsets did not differ in surface CD5, and TRB CDR3 properties served to infer TCR strength.

Libraries of TRB cDNA were made by 5' RACE and carried UMIs. TCRdb re-called the 5' RACE reads, yielding one record per CDR3 amino acid sequence without DNA. Its listing shows tens of thousands of distinct CDR3 sequences. CDR3 length: 16 amino acids. Germline lookup yields CDR1 SQVTM and CDR2 ANQGSEA. V gene TRBV29-1 combines with J gene TRBJ2-2; TCRdb's D gene call, TRBD2, goes unchecked for lack of DNA. Sequenced: naive CXCR3- CD8+ T cells from blood. The subset denotes: CD45RO-CCR7+CD27+CD95- naive CD8+ T cells lacking CXCR3 (TNR3-). This receptor was obtained from a human donor in good health. Some clones in this sample may be carry-over from other donors' samples. CDR3 residues: CSAGLVEPSGTGELFF.